Listed below are T cell receptor beta chains from one sample, sequenced in a study of T cells in Graves' hyperthyroidism and ophthalmopathy. TCRdb re-called the multiplex PCR reads with MiXCR, one entry per CDR3 protein. This table holds 600,000 or so distinct CDR3 sequences, about 14% found once. The sequencing sample was made of blood. The receptors here all came from a woman aged 45-59 years with Graves' ophthalmopathy. CDR3s include the opening cysteine and the closing phenylalanine or tryptophan. A D gene is named only where the DNA matches it firmly. Clone size, where shown, is once, few, many, or a class for clones that have expanded.

clone_size: few; j_call: TRBJ1-1; v_call: TRBV12-3/TRBV12-4; d_call: -; cdr3_aa: CASIRTVNTEAFF; cdr3_nt: TGTGCCAGCATTAGGACAGTCAACACTGAAGCTTTCTTT
clone_size: -; j_call: TRBJ2-7; v_call: TRBV14; d_call: -; cdr3_aa: CASSQDSRESFSYEQYF; cdr3_nt: TGTGCCAGCAGCCAAGATAGTCGGGAGTCATTCTCCTACGAGCAGTACTTC
clone_size: many; j_call: TRBJ1-1; v_call: TRBV18; d_call: TRBD1; cdr3_aa: CASSLDYRGDTEAFF; cdr3_nt: TGTGCCAGCTCACTCGACTACAGGGGGGACACTGAAGCTTTCTTT
clone_size: few; j_call: TRBJ2-5; v_call: TRBV28; d_call: TRBD2; cdr3_aa: CASNSGRAGQETQYF; cdr3_nt: TGTGCCAGCAACAGCGGGAGGGCCGGCCAAGAGACCCAGTACTTC
clone_size: many; j_call: TRBJ1-2; v_call: TRBV27; d_call: TRBD1; cdr3_aa: CASSLQQGASYGYTF; cdr3_nt: TGTGCCAGCAGTCTACAACAGGGGGCGAGCTATGGCTACACCTTC
clone_size: many; j_call: TRBJ1-1; v_call: TRBV2; d_call: -; cdr3_aa: CASSEPLDSMNTEAFF; cdr3_nt: TGTGCCAGCAGTGAACCGCTTGACAGCATGAACACTGAAGCTTTCTTT
clone_size: many; j_call: TRBJ2-1; v_call: TRBV19; d_call: -; cdr3_aa: CASSISAGNEQFF; cdr3_nt: TGTGCCAGTAGTATCTCCGCAGGGAATGAGCAGTTCTTC
clone_size: -; j_call: TRBJ1-1; v_call: TRBV7-2; d_call: -; cdr3_aa: CASSQDRRGFTEAFF; cdr3_nt: TGTGCCAGCAGCCAAGACCGGAGGGGGTTCACTGAAGCTTTCTTT
clone_size: many; j_call: TRBJ2-1; v_call: TRBV20-1; d_call: -; cdr3_aa: CSALPLGTHNEQFF; cdr3_nt: TGCAGTGCACTGCCCCTCGGGACACACAATGAGCAGTTCTTC
clone_size: many; j_call: TRBJ1-6; v_call: TRBV30; d_call: -; cdr3_aa: CAWSAGGVRLDSPLHF; cdr3_nt: TGTGCCTGGAGTGCCGGGGGCGTTAGGCTGGACTCACCCCTCCACTTT
clone_size: -; j_call: TRBJ2-5; v_call: TRBV19; d_call: TRBD2; cdr3_aa: CASTRASGSGETQYF; cdr3_nt: TGTGCCAGTACGCGGGCTAGCGGGAGTGGTGAGACCCAGTACTTC
clone_size: many; j_call: TRBJ2-1; v_call: TRBV28; d_call: -; cdr3_aa: CASRPQYNEQFF; cdr3_nt: TGTGCCAGCAGGCCGCAATACAATGAGCAGTTCTTC
clone_size: few; j_call: TRBJ2-2; v_call: TRBV7-8; d_call: -; cdr3_aa: CASSRVANTGELFF; cdr3_nt: TGTGCCAGCAGTCGAGTAGCGAACACCGGGGAGCTGTTTTTT